This T cell receptor (beta chain) was sequenced in a study of blood T cell repertoires in COVID-19. On the study more broadly: Samples representing acute and convalescent COVID-19 were sourced from the United States, Italy and Spain. Sample material is recorded as cDNA or gDNA derived from T cells, B-cell-depleted T cells, or PBMCs.

In this sample, this clone turned up once. With V trimmed by 3 bases and J by 7 bases, 9 bases remained unmatched. CDR1 is SGHDT, CDR2 YYEEEE, per germline. There are 15 residues in the CDR3. Original processing methods: Estimation of nucleated cell counts was performed using reference gene primer amplification. TCRdb keeps only in-frame clones here, not all; method: immunoSEQ multiplex PCR. The V and J calls and clone size are taken from that table; D and trimming were inferred from the DNA. Of a few hundred thousand clones listed, approximately 81% are singletons. The chain joins TRBV5-6 to TRBJ1-5; TRBD1 aligns across 8 bases. Material: peripheral blood. This receptor was obtained from a woman aged 18-35 years with acute or convalescent COVID-19. CDR3 loop: CASSYEGRGQQPQHF. The CDR3, as DNA: TGTGCCAGCAGCTATGAGGGCAGGGGGCAGCAGCCCCAGCATTTT.